The 16 T cell receptor beta chains given below trace back to one sample, sequenced in a study of blood T cell repertoires in COVID-19. Sequencing used immunoSEQ multiplex PCR; TCRdb keeps in-frame clones, though not all of them. The sample has some 250,000 clones, about 89% seen once. Sample: PBMCs or T cells enriched from blood (not recorded which). The receptors here all came from a human donor in a cohort exposed to, infected with or recovered from COVID-19 (not recorded which). The donor label of this sample is uncertain.

For the CDR3, the DNA is TGTGCCAGCAGCGGGCGAGGACAGGGAGGTAATGAAAAACTGTTTTTT. Amino acid sequence: CASSGRGQGGNEKLFF. The rearrangement uses TRBV7-9 and TRBJ1-4; TRBD1 matches 8 bases. Germline V CDR1 and CDR2: SEHNR, FQNEAQ (reference sequence). The CDR3 covers 16 residues. Germline trimming cut 5 bases from V and 4 bases from J; bases unmatched to any gene: 9.

The J gene is TRBJ1-2, the V gene TRBV7-2, with D perhaps matching TRBD1 (5 bases). This CDR3 is 17 amino acids long. The germline gives CDR1 SGHTA, CDR2 FQGNSA. Trimming removed 4 bases from V and 8 bases from J, with 26 bases in between. This CDR3 reads CASSSGVIGGASEGYTF. The CDR3 DNA is TGTGCCAGCAGCTCAGGCGTAATCGGTGGGGCCTCGGAGGGCTACACCTTC.

In its sample, this clone was seen once. The chain links TRBV6-2 or TRBV6-3 to TRBJ2-3, with D perhaps matching TRBD1 (5 bases). CDR1 and CDR2 (germline): MNHEY, SVGEGT. V dropped 5 bases and J dropped 6 bases, with 15 bases sitting between them. The CDR3 extends over 14 amino acids. The CDR3 reads CASSRGSLTDTQYF. The DNA for the CDR3 is TGTGCCAGCAGTAGGGGCTCCCTCACGGATACGCAGTATTTT.

The V call is TRBV7-8, the J call TRBJ1-1; a weak D match, TRBD1 (5 bases). The length of the CDR3 is 13 residues. V gave up 2 bases and J gave up 5 bases, with 9 bases separating them. CDR1 SGHVS and CDR2 FQNEAQ come from the germline V gene. The CDR3 DNA is TGTGCCAGCAGCTTAAATCGGGGGACTGAAGCTTTCTTT. Translated, it gives CASSLNRGTEAFF.

The CDR3 spells CASSIVHLTASGGTDTQYF. The CDR3, as DNA: TGTGCCAGTAGTATAGTCCACCTTACTGCTAGCGGGGGAACAGATACGCAGTATTTT. This chain joins TRBV19 and TRBJ2-3; 10 bases match TRBD2. The CDR3 contains 19 residues. Germline V gives CDR1 LNHDA, CDR2 SQIVND (reference sequence). V gave up 1 base and J gave up 3 bases; unmatched junction bases: 13. The entire variable domain, with the rest obtained from reference TRBV19 and TRBJ2-3, is as follows: DGGITQSPKYLFRKEGQNVTLSCEQNLNHDAMYWYRQDPGQGLRLIYYSQIVNDFQKGDIAEGYSVSREKKESFPLTVTSAQKNPTAFYLCASSIVHLTASGGTDTQYFGPGTRLTVL.

CDR3 protein: CASGETGSGELFF. As DNA, the CDR3 is TGCGCCAGCGGGGAAACAGGGTCCGGGGAGCTGTTTTTT. The chain links TRBV10-1 to TRBJ2-2, with D perhaps TRBD1 (6 bases). In germline, CDR1 is WNHNN, CDR2 SYGVQD (reference sequence). V was clipped by 8 bases and J by 6 bases, with 13 bases between them. The CDR3 totals 13 residues.

The rearrangement links TRBV6-2 or TRBV6-3 to TRBJ2-7; 11 bases line up with TRBD1. V lost 5 bases to trimming and J lost 5 bases; unmatched junction nucleotides: 5. The CDR3 has 14 residues. Germline V gene data show CDR1 as MNHEY and CDR2 as SVGEGT. Here the CDR3 DNA reads TGTGCCAGCAGTACACGGACAGGGGGCAACGAGCAGTACTTC. Translating gives CASSTRTGGNEQYF.

The V call is TRBV9, the J call TRBJ2-1; tentatively, D is TRBD2 (5 bases). This CDR3 is built from 15 residues. The germline gives CDR1 SGDLS, CDR2 YYNGEE. Trimming cost V 0 bases and J 8 bases, with 15 bases left between them. CDR3 residues: CASSVEVPGSHEQFF. In nucleotides, the CDR3 is TGTGCCAGCAGCGTAGAGGTCCCGGGGTCCCATGAGCAGTTCTTC.

This clone showed up just once. This chain connects TRBV24-1 to TRBJ2-2; 11 bases align to TRBD2. Losses at the gene ends were 4 bases for V and 8 bases for J; bases not matched to a gene: 5. The germline V gene has CDR1 KGHDR and CDR2 SFDVKD. The CDR3 extends over 15 amino acids. CDR3 coding DNA: TGTGCCACCAGTGACCCACGGACTAGCGGGGGGGAGCTGTTTTTT. It codes for CATSDPRTSGGELFF.

This rearrangement joins TRBV4-2 to TRBJ2-5; possibly TRBD2 for D (5 bases). With 3 bases removed from V and 2 bases from J, the gap between germline ends came to 13 bases. From germline, CDR1 is LGHNA and CDR2 YNFKEQ. The CDR3 extends over 15 amino acids. CDR3 bases: TGTGCCAGCAGCCAGGAAGAAGGCGGGCAAGAGACCCAGTACTTC. Translated: CASSQEEGGQETQYF.

The rearrangement uses TRBV5-4 and TRBJ2-3, with D perhaps TRBD2 (5 bases). Germline V CDR1 and CDR2: SGHNT, YYREEE (reference sequence). The CDR3 length is 12 residues. Trimming shortened V by 4 bases and J by 4 bases, and 7 bases separated the two germline ends. The CDR3 reads CASSTDSDTQYF. CDR3 coding DNA: TGTGCCAGCAGCACGGACTCAGATACGCAGTATTTT.

This rearrangement joins TRBV27 to TRBJ1-1; D gene uncertain. Trimming pared 2 bases from V and 1 base from J, leaving 5 bases between. The CDR3 extends over 13 amino acids. Germline V CDR1 and CDR2: MNHEY, SMNVEV (reference sequence). Here the CDR3 reads CASSLGPNTEAFF. The CDR3 nucleotides are TGTGCCAGCAGTTTAGGCCCGAACACTGAAGCTTTCTTT.

The chain carries TRBV12-5 and TRBJ1-1; TRBD1 aligns across 7 bases. The CDR3 is 13 residues long. The germline gives CDR1 LGHNT, CDR2 FRNRAP. V shed 7 bases, J shed 6 bases, and the junction held 8 bases outside the gene matches. CDR3 region: CASEETGKPEAFF. DNA for the CDR3: TGTGCTAGTGAAGAGACAGGGAAGCCTGAAGCTTTCTTT.

This chain uses TRBV18 with TRBJ1-1; D call uncertain. Germline V gene lookup returns CDR1 KGHSH and CDR2 LQKENI. The germline V and J ends were trimmed by 3 bases and 6 bases, with 11 bases remaining between them. There are 13 residues in the CDR3. This chain's CDR3 is CASSPLGWPEAFF. The CDR3 DNA reads TGTGCCAGCTCACCTCTGGGCTGGCCTGAAGCTTTCTTT.

CDR3 sequence reads: CASSDSGRAEGINEQFF. The CDR3 DNA is TGTGCCAGCAGTGACTCGGGCAGGGCGGAAGGCATCAATGAGCAGTTCTTC. The chain employs TRBV6-4 and TRBJ2-1; the D gene is possibly TRBD1 (5 bases). Between the trimmed V and J ends, which lost 0 bases and 6 bases, there was a span of 18 bases. CDR1 and CDR2 (germline): MRHNA, SNTAGT. The CDR3 runs 17 residues.

The chain employs TRBV7-2 and TRBJ2-1, with a weak D call TRBD1 (5 bases). Germline CDR1 and CDR2: SGHTA and FQGNSA. The germline V and J ends were trimmed by 4 bases and 4 bases, with 11 bases remaining between them. CDR3 length: 14 residues. Written as DNA, the CDR3 is TGTGCCAGCAGCTCACCGACAGATTACAATGAGCAGTTCTTC. Its protein product is CASSSPTDYNEQFF.